These 2 T cell receptor beta chains originate from one sample sequenced in a study of CD8+ T cells in alopecia areata. Regarding treatment: oral pan-JAK inhibitor, 5-10 mg twice daily. RNA extraction was followed by reverse transcription into cDNA, which acted as the sequencing template. Assay: immunoSEQ multiplex PCR; the TCRdb copy retains only in-frame clones and omits some. The table shows about 130,000 clones, with nearly 55% occurring only once. Sequencing was performed on CD8+ T cells sorted from blood, taken at week 4, from a patient treated with tofacitinib. The receptors here all came from a human donor with alopecia areata.

The table lists this clone with a few counts. The rearrangement links TRBV9 to TRBJ1-2, with a tentative D call TRBD1 (5 bases). V was cut by 1 base and J by 7 bases, with 8 bases left in between. Germline lookup yields CDR1 SGDLS and CDR2 YYNGEE. The CDR3 has 12 amino acids. CDR3 sequence: CASSVQGTGYTF. The CDR3 nucleotides read TGTGCCAGCAGCGTACAGGGTACTGGCTACACCTTC.

The chain has TRBV7-3 and TRBJ2-1, with 7 bases aligning to TRBD1. CDR1 is SGHTA, CDR2 FQGTGA, per germline. This CDR3 spans 15 amino acids. J was trimmed by 5 bases and V by 5 bases; bases with no gene match: 9. CDR3 protein: CASSPSGTVDNEQFF. The DNA of the CDR3 is TGTGCCAGCAGCCCATCAGGGACAGTCGACAATGAGCAGTTCTTC.